This TCR beta chain was recorded in a study of beta chain features in type 1 diabetes. The CDR3 has 16 residues. Germline CDR1 and CDR2: SSHAT and FNYEAQ (reference sequence). Since all of the isolated RNA was reverse transcribed, expressed TCRB transcripts were what got sequenced. Libraries were prepared by immunoSEQ multiplex PCR; TCRdb keeps only in-frame clonotypes and omits some of them. The sample has about 250,000 clones; 13% to 15% are singletons. This clone was seen a handful of times. A junction end diverges from the germline sequence, so it may reflect a read error. Input material: naive CD4+ T cells from blood. This sequence was found in a woman in her thirties or forties in good health. The chain links TRBV7-7 to TRBJ2-5; 7 nucleotides match TRBD2. CDR3 sequence reads: CASSPGRGREGETQYF. In DNA, the CDR3 is TGTGCTAGCAGCCCAGGCCGGGGTAGGGAGGGAGAGACCCAGTACTTC.